The clone carrying this TCR beta chain was seen a few times. Its target is not known. The data stem from a study of blood T cells in healthy people across ages. Germline loops: CDR1 DFQATT, CDR2 SNEGSKA (reference sequence). Trimming at V came to 2 bases and at J to 4 bases, leaving 12 bases not matched to a gene. The CDR3 extends over 16 amino acids. Next came a second PCR, run for about 6 to 12 cycles, which used a sample-barcoded 5' primer along with a J-beta primer mix. TCRdb re-called the 5' RACE reads through MiXCR, storing one row per CDR3 protein. The sample records more than 1,400,000 distinct CDR3 sequences, 42% being singletons. Regarding the study as a whole: Since the PBMCs were unsorted, naive and antigen-experienced cells could not be conclusively compared.

V usage is TRBV20-1 and J usage is TRBJ2-3; 7 bases are a match to TRBD2. The sample taken for sequencing was blood. The sequence was obtained from a woman between 18 and 29 years old in good health. CDR3 sequence reads: CSARFGAGVVADTQYF. The CDR3 region has the DNA TGCAGTGCTAGATTCGGGGCGGGAGTAGTCGCAGATACGCAGTATTTT.